The clone carrying this TCR beta chain has only a few counts. What it binds is unknown. Losses at the gene ends were 4 bases for V and 0 bases for J; bases not matched to a gene: 2. Germline CDR1 reads KGHDR; CDR2 reads SFDVKD. This CDR3 spans 15 amino acids. Sequencing libraries made from TCR beta cDNA carried unique molecular identifiers. TCRdb independently ran MiXCR on the PCR reads; one entry per CDR3 protein. The sample has some 800,000 distinct CDR3 sequences; 40% to 55% are singletons. These data come from a study of post-analysis software for immune sequencing data. Study observations and caveats: In multiple sclerosis, normalized Chao1 diversity was significantly below that of controls. A few TRBV segments, TRBV5-6, TRBV5-1 and TRBV20-1 among them, were found more frequent in patients than controls.

The sequence derives from a girl under 18 with multiple sclerosis. Sequenced sample: blood. This chain uses TRBV24-1 with TRBJ2-3, with 8 bases matching TRBD1. CDR3 in amino acids: CATSEWDRSTDTQYF. DNA for the CDR3: TGTGCCACCAGTGAGTGGGACAGGAGCACAGATACGCAGTATTTT.